This entry is about one TCR beta chain. Its specificity is unknown. CD8 memory combined CD45RO+ cells with CCR7-negative CD45RA+ TemRA cells. This sample was taken from a study of shared clonotypes between healthy human individuals. Study findings and constraints: Relative to memory subsets, naive subsets generally showed larger estimated richness.

The assay was immunoSEQ multiplex PCR, and TCRdb's table has in-frame clones only and misses some. The top ten hold roughly a quarter of the sample, which has some 120,000 clones, over 65% seen once. Sequencing used memory CD8+ T cells sorted from blood. As to subset: CD45RO+ cells pooled with CCR7-negative TemRA cells. The TCR comes from a woman aged 25 to 39 in good health.

CDR3 nucleotides: TGTGCCAGTAGCCGGCCCACAACTAATGAAAAACTGTTTTTT. This translates into CASSRPTTNEKLFF. This rearrangement joins TRBV19 to TRBJ1-4; D gene uncertain. V was pared by 6 bases and J by 0 bases, with 8 bases between. This CDR3 is 14 amino acids long. From germline, CDR1 is LNHDA and CDR2 SQIVND (reference sequence).